The TCR beta chain under discussion was sequenced for a study of neurological immune-mediated disorders. For the study at large: Of the multiple sclerosis patients, some 34 in total, around 30 were relapsing-remitting and 3 were secondary progressive. Study-level results: In HTLV-1-associated myelopathy, TCR clonal expansion was greatest, and in multiple sclerosis it was least, below healthy controls. When grouped phylogenetically, the repertoires of 18 of the 34 multiple sclerosis patients fell together in one related-CDR3 cluster, which is a possible signature.

Germline V gene lookup returns CDR1 SGHNT and CDR2 YENEEA. The CDR3 is made up of 14 amino acids. Trimming cost V 1 base and J 10 bases, with 14 bases left between them. The cDNA was produced through 5'RACE with 10-nucleotide random UMIs. TCRdb independently ran MiXCR on the 5' RACE reads; one entry per CDR3 protein. The sample lists approximately 44,000 distinct CDR3 sequences; around 5.8% were seen once. With respect to this clonotype: What it binds is unknown.

The chain carries TRBV11-3 and TRBJ2-1; TRBD2 is a possible D gene (5 bases). Material: CD4+ T cells from blood. The sequence was collected from a woman aged 18-35 years with multiple sclerosis. For the CDR3, the DNA is TGTGCCAGCAGCTTAGGTCTAGTCGGAGGCGAGCAGTTCTTC. Protein sequence: CASSLGLVGGEQFF.